Listed below are T cell receptor beta chains from one sample, sequenced in a study of blood T cell repertoires in COVID-19. The data were produced by immunoSEQ multiplex PCR, yet TCRdb's version contains in-frame clones alone and is incomplete. The data hold 250,000 to 300,000 clones, with roughly 87% observed a single time. The specimen sequenced was peripheral blood. Source of these receptors: a woman aged 45-65 years who had recovered from COVID-19. CDR3s leave out the opening cysteine and the closing phenylalanine or tryptophan.

V	J	CDR3
TRBV9	TRBJ2-5	ASSAGTSVVSWETQY
TRBV28	TRBJ1-5	ASSSLNQPQH
TRBV5-6	TRBJ1-4	ASSATGSTNEKLF
TRBV30	TRBJ1-2	AWTVDSSYGYT
TRBV9	TRBJ2-2	ASSVVWAANTGELF
TRBV5-1	TRBJ2-2	ANSTGPPLNTGELF
TRBV28	TRBJ1-1	ASSLAGRDTEAF
TRBV19	TRBJ1-5	ASSILGDRSSNQPQH
TRBV9	TRBJ2-2	ASSATGAGELF
TRBV7-9	TRBJ2-1	ASSYGTSGGLKQF
TRBV19	TRBJ1-3	ASSFGQLSGNTIY
TRBV9	TRBJ2-5	ASSVGTGETQY
TRBV9	TRBJ1-6	ASSVDGGRYSYNSPLH
TRBV6-5	TRBJ2-7	AIADRADEQY
TRBV3-1/TRBV3-2	TRBJ1-6	ASSQDRGGSPLH
TRBV5-1	TRBJ2-2	ASSYRDSTGELF
TRBV30	TRBJ1-2	AWSVETAGYT
TRBV5-1	TRBJ2-3	ASELGLAGGHHTDTQY
TRBV7-9	TRBJ1-6	ASSLEQPSYNSPLH
TRBV2	TRBJ2-3	ASNGPFTDTQY
TRBV12-3/TRBV12-4	TRBJ2-7	ASSLTGVYEQY
TRBV19	TRBJ2-3	ASSTQGGLTDTQY
TRBV3-1/TRBV3-2	TRBJ1-1	ASTLEGGVGSATF
TRBV27	TRBJ1-6	ASTWVTGTRSPLH
TRBV5-5	TRBJ2-6	ASSLAGSLRPGANVLT
TRBV5-1	TRBJ1-2	ASSLLGANTGYGYT
TRBV9	TRBJ1-1	ASSVGLGGGATEAF
TRBV18	TRBJ1-5	ASSQQGAKNQPQH
TRBV28	TRBJ2-5	ASSLSVGTGAKETQY
TRBV6-2/TRBV6-3	TRBJ2-2	ASSYPLAGAQFRLNTGELF
TRBV6-1	TRBJ1-4	ASSERDRGRFEKLF
TRBV30	TRBJ1-6	AWSRGGEGSPLH
TRBV9	TRBJ2-1	ASSVEGTTLSDNEQF